Each of the 15 T cell receptor beta chains below was sequenced from the same sample in a study of T cell responses to AZD1222 COVID-19 vaccine. Assay: immunoSEQ multiplex PCR; the TCRdb copy retains only in-frame clones and omits some. The sample has about 130,000 clones; around 94% are singletons. Material: peripheral blood, obtained on day 0 of AZD1222 vaccination. Receptors were obtained from an adult in good health.

The chain combines TRBV9 with TRBJ2-7; D is uncertain. CDR1 is SGDLS and CDR2 is YYNGEE in the germline V gene. CDR3 length: 14 residues. The germline V and J ends were trimmed by 1 base and 6 bases, with 14 bases remaining between them. CDR3 nucleotide sequence: TGTGCCAGCAGCGTATCTTCCTTGGGGTTCGAGCAGTACTTC. Its translation: CASSVSSLGFEQYF.

The sample holds one count of this clone. The chain couples TRBV6-5 to TRBJ1-5, with 8 bases that match TRBD1. This CDR3 contains 14 residues. Germline V lookup: CDR1 MNHEY, CDR2 SVGAGI. The ends lost 6 bases at V and 1 base at J; junction bases unmatched: 2. The CDR3 spells CASRRQGSNQPQHF. The CDR3, as DNA: TGTGCCAGCAGAAGACAGGGGAGCAATCAGCCCCAGCATTTT.

The chain couples TRBV28 to TRBJ1-5, with D unclear. The germline V and J ends were trimmed by 2 bases and 4 bases, with 9 bases remaining between them. The CDR3 loop spans 14 amino acids. Per germline, CDR1 MDHEN and CDR2 SYDVKM. This CDR3 reads CASSLRQPNQPQHF. The CDR3 DNA follows: TGTGCCAGCAGTTTACGCCAGCCTAATCAGCCCCAGCATTTT.

This chain uses TRBV29-1 with TRBJ2-7; 9 positions agree with TRBD2. The CDR3 runs 14 residues. Germline lookup yields CDR1 SQVTM and CDR2 ANQGSEA. The junction had 6 bases not matched to a gene; V was cut back by 6 bases and J by 0 bases. The CDR3 sequence is CSVPASGASYEQYF. Written as DNA, the CDR3 is TGCAGCGTACCCGCTAGCGGGGCCTCCTACGAGCAGTACTTC.

This chain's CDR3 is CASKREGRSSYNSPLHF. In DNA, the CDR3 is TGTGCCAGCAAAAGGGAGGGACGGAGCTCCTATAATTCACCCCTCCACTTT. V usage is TRBV27 and J usage is TRBJ1-6, with TRBD1 as a possible D gene (5 bases). The germline V and J ends were trimmed by 7 bases and 0 bases, with 16 bases remaining between them. The CDR3 length is 17 residues. Germline CDR1 is MNHEY and CDR2 is SMNVEV (reference sequence).

V is TRBV7-9 and J is TRBJ1-2; D unclear. CDR1 is SEHNR, CDR2 FQNEAQ, per germline (reference sequence). V lost 1 base and J 7 bases, leaving 10 bases between the germline ends. The CDR3 loop spans 13 amino acids. The CDR3 region has the DNA TGTGCCAGCAGCTTAGGCGGTGCCCGTGGCTACACCTTC. Its protein is CASSLGGARGYTF.

The rearrangement links TRBV3-1 (or the pseudogene TRBV3-2) to TRBJ2-7; D uncertain. The V end was cut by 0 bases, the J end by 1 base, with 7 bases between. This CDR3 has 14 amino acids. CDR1 and CDR2 (germline): LGHDT, YNNKEL (reference sequence). CDR3 protein: CASSQDMGSYEQYF. CDR3 sequence (DNA): TGTGCCAGCAGCCAAGATATGGGTTCCTACGAGCAGTACTTC.

This clone was picked up one time. The chain combines TRBV7-6 with TRBJ2-1; 7 positions match TRBD1. V lost 5 bases, J lost 8 bases, and 6 bases stayed unmatched. This CDR3 region has 13 residues. CDR1 is SGHVS, CDR2 FNYEAQ, per germline. The CDR3 region has the DNA TGTGCCAGCAGCCAGAACAGGGGCCATGAGCAGTTCTTC. Translated: CASSQNRGHEQFF.

The chain combines TRBV19 with TRBJ1-5; D unclear. CDR1 LNHDA and CDR2 SQIVND come from the germline V gene (reference sequence). The CDR3 sequence is 14 residues long. V shed 2 bases and J shed 4 bases, with 9 bases lying between them. CDR3 sequence (DNA): TGTGCCAGTAGTATAAGGGTGGTGAATCAGCCCCAGCATTTT. Protein product: CASSIRVVNQPQHF.

The chain links TRBV5-1 to TRBJ1-5, with TRBD1 as a possible D gene (5 bases). Germline V gene lookup returns CDR1 SGHRS and CDR2 YFSETQ. The length of the CDR3 is 14 residues. V was shortened by 0 bases and J by 5 bases, with 9 bases between the two germline ends. The CDR3 bases are TGCGCCAGCAGCTTGGAGGCGGGGCATCAGCCCCAGCATTTT. Residues: CASSLEAGHQPQHF. Looking up the rest from reference TRBV5-1 and TRBJ1-5 gives the full variable domain: KAGVTQTPRYLIKTRGQQVTLSCSPISGHRSVSWYQQTPGQGLQFLFEYFSETQRNKGNFPGRFSGRQFSNSRSEMNVSTLELGDSALYLCASSLEAGHQPQHFGDGTRLSIL.

The J gene is TRBJ2-7, the V gene TRBV27; 8 nucleotides line up with TRBD1. Germline V gene lookup returns CDR1 MNHEY and CDR2 SMNVEV (reference sequence). The CDR3 runs 14 residues. V gave up 3 bases and J gave up 1 base; unmatched junction bases: 2. The DNA for the CDR3 is TGTGCCAGCAGTTTTAGGACAGGGTCCTACGAGCAGTACTTC. Protein: CASSFRTGSYEQYF.

The chain has TRBV6-6 and TRBJ1-4; tentative D call: TRBD1 (5 bases). The CDR3 is 15 residues long. The germline gives CDR1 MNHNY, CDR2 SVGAGI (reference sequence). V dropped 4 bases and J dropped 8 bases, with 17 bases sitting between them. The CDR3 reads CASSLDTLKTEKLFF. CDR3 nucleotides: TGTGCCAGCAGTTTGGACACCCTTAAAACGGAAAAACTGTTTTTT.

The genes are TRBV19 and TRBJ2-4; TRBD1 is a possible D gene (5 bases). Germline CDR1 and CDR2: LNHDA and SQIVND (reference sequence). The CDR3 runs to 13 residues. The V gene lost 5 bases and the J gene lost 6 bases, with 11 bases spanning the gap. The CDR3 sequence: CASSFTGLNIQYF. The CDR3 coding sequence is TGTGCCAGTAGTTTCACAGGATTAAACATTCAGTACTTC. The whole variable domain, filled in from reference TRBV19 and TRBJ2-4, reads DGGITQSPKYLFRKEGQNVTLSCEQNLNHDAMYWYRQDPGQGLRLIYYSQIVNDFQKGDIAEGYSVSREKKESFPLTVTSAQKNPTAFYLCASSFTGLNIQYFGAGTRLSVL.

The chain combines TRBV5-1 with TRBJ2-7, with D possibly being TRBD2 (5 bases). The germline V and J ends were trimmed by 4 bases and 2 bases, with 10 bases remaining between them. The CDR3 extends over 13 amino acids. Germline V gene sequence: CDR1 SGHRS, CDR2 YFSETQ. This CDR3 reads CASSRLAPYEQYF. Here the CDR3 DNA reads TGCGCCAGCAGCCGGCTAGCTCCCTACGAGCAGTACTTC.

This clone was seen only once. The chain recombines TRBV10-3 with TRBJ2-7, with D perhaps TRBD2 (6 bases). Trimming stripped 0 bases from V and 4 bases from J, with 16 bases between. Germline CDR1 reads ENHRY; CDR2 reads SYGVKD. This CDR3 region has 16 residues. CDR3 loop: CAISESSGSARYEQYF. The CDR3 bases are TGTGCCATCAGTGAGTCCTCCGGGAGCGCGCGGTACGAGCAGTACTTC.